This TCR beta chain is drawn from a study of T cells in Graves' hyperthyroidism and ophthalmopathy. About this clonotype: What it recognizes is unknown.

Clinical symptoms, serum thyroxine and TRAb, thyroid ultrasound and orbital computed tomography were used for the diagnoses. TCR beta CDR3 regions were amplified from RNA. The TCR CDR3 was amplified in a first-round RT-PCR using the HTBI primer set. TCRdb reanalysed the multiplex PCR reads using MiXCR and keeps one entry per CDR3 protein. The sample yields about 110,000 distinct CDR3 sequences, 16% seen once. Regarding the study as a whole: Among clonotypes expanded in thyroid above 0.001, most were also found in blood. A model of 13 V-J pairs discriminated ophthalmopathy from stable hyperthyroidism.

V gave up 8 bases and J gave up 0 bases; unmatched junction bases: 7. The germline V gene has CDR1 SNHLY and CDR2 FYNNEI. CDR3 size: 16 residues. The chain has TRBV2 and TRBJ2-7, with 13 bases lining up with TRBD2. Sequencing input: blood. This receptor was taken from a woman aged 50 to 65 with Graves' hyperthyroidism. The CDR3 loop is CASWGLAGLSSYEQYF. The CDR3, as DNA: TGTGCCAGCTGGGGACTAGCGGGGCTCAGCTCCTACGAGCAGTACTTC.